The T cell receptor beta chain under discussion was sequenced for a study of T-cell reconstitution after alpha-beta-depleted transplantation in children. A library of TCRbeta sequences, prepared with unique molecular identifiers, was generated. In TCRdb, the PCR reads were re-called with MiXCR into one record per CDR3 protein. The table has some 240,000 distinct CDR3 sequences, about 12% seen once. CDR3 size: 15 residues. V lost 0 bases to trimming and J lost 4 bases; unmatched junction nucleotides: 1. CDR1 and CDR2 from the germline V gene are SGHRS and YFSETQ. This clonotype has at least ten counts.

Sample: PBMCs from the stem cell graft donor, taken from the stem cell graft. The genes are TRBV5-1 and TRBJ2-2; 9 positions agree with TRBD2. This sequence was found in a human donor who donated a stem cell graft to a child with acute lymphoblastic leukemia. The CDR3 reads CASSLVAGATGELFF. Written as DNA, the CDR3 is TGCGCCAGCAGCTTGGTAGCGGGAGCCACCGGGGAGCTGTTTTTT.